These T cell receptor beta chains were read from a single sample in a study of cytomegalovirus exposure and HLA in healthy donors. The table came from immunoSEQ multiplex PCR; TCRdb's copy has only in-frame clones and leaves some out. Of approximately 190,000 clones detected, 75% to 90% appear once; the ten largest clones hold around 0.99%. What was sequenced was PBMCs. These receptor sequences come from a boy younger than 10 in good health and CMV-seronegative. The CDR3 runs from the conserved cysteine through the conserved F or W. The D gene is left open where the match is weak. The size field is filled for only some rows; it gives once, few, many or a size class.

j_call: TRBJ2-4
v_call: TRBV10-1
d_call: -
clone_size: -
cdr3_nt: TGCGCCAGCAGTGGGACCATCCCCGGGACACGAAAAAACATTCAGTACTTC
cdr3_aa: CASSGTIPGTRKNIQYF

j_call: TRBJ1-4
v_call: TRBV4-1
d_call: -
clone_size: -
cdr3_nt: TGCGCCTCCAAACAGGGCGATAATGAAAAACTGTTTTTT
cdr3_aa: CASKQGDNEKLFF

j_call: TRBJ1-6
v_call: TRBV15
d_call: -
clone_size: -
cdr3_nt: TGTGCCACCAGCAGAGTAGCAGGGGATTCACCCCTCCACTTT
cdr3_aa: CATSRVAGDSPLHF

j_call: TRBJ2-7
v_call: TRBV6-1
d_call: -
clone_size: once
cdr3_nt: TGTGCCAGCAGTGGGGGCAAAAGATGGCACGAGCAGTACTTC
cdr3_aa: CASSGGKRWHEQYF

j_call: TRBJ2-5
v_call: TRBV9
d_call: TRBD2
clone_size: -
cdr3_nt: TGTGCCAGCAGCGTACTCGGGGGGAAACAAGAGACCCAGTACTTC
cdr3_aa: CASSVLGGKQETQYF

j_call: TRBJ1-6
v_call: TRBV18
d_call: TRBD1
clone_size: -
cdr3_nt: TGTGCCAGCTCACTACGCGGGACAGTGGATTATAATTCACCCCTCCACTTT
cdr3_aa: CASSLRGTVDYNSPLHF

j_call: TRBJ2-2
v_call: TRBV7-2
d_call: TRBD2
clone_size: -
cdr3_nt: TGTGCCCACGGGGGGTTAAACACCGGGGAGCTGTTTTTT
cdr3_aa: CAHGGLNTGELFF

j_call: TRBJ2-6
v_call: TRBV6-6
d_call: TRBD1
clone_size: -
cdr3_nt: TGTGCCAGCAGGCTACAGGGGACTGGGGCCAACGTCCTGACTTTC
cdr3_aa: CASRLQGTGANVLTF

j_call: TRBJ2-7
v_call: TRBV6-6
d_call: -
clone_size: -
cdr3_nt: TGTGCCAGCACTCCCGTTTCTGGGTTGGCGGCCGAGCAGTACTTC
cdr3_aa: CASTPVSGLAAEQYF

j_call: TRBJ1-2
v_call: TRBV7-8
d_call: TRBD1
clone_size: -
cdr3_nt: TGTGCCAGCAGCTTTCGGACAGGGCGGAGCTACACCTTC
cdr3_aa: CASSFRTGRSYTF

j_call: TRBJ2-7
v_call: TRBV4-2
d_call: TRBD2
clone_size: -
cdr3_nt: TGTGCCAGCAGCCACGGAGAGAGGGAGGGCCTGTCCTACGAGCAGTACTTC
cdr3_aa: CASSHGEREGLSYEQYF

j_call: TRBJ2-5
v_call: TRBV5-1
d_call: -
clone_size: -
cdr3_nt: TGCGCCAGCAGCTTGGGTCGCGCACAGGAGACCCAGTACTTC
cdr3_aa: CASSLGRAQETQYF

j_call: TRBJ1-2
v_call: TRBV29-1
d_call: -
clone_size: once
cdr3_nt: TGCAGCGTTGAACAGGCCATCTATGGCTACACCTTC
cdr3_aa: CSVEQAIYGYTF

j_call: TRBJ2-5
v_call: TRBV7-9
d_call: -
clone_size: -
cdr3_nt: TGTGCCAGCCAGCTTATGCGGCACTCCCAAGAGACCCAGTACTTC
cdr3_aa: CASQLMRHSQETQYF

j_call: TRBJ2-7
v_call: TRBV4-1
d_call: -
clone_size: -
cdr3_nt: TGCGCCAGCAGCCAAGATGTCAGGACAGAGTACGAGCAGTACTTC
cdr3_aa: CASSQDVRTEYEQYF

j_call: TRBJ2-3
v_call: TRBV9
d_call: TRBD2
clone_size: -
cdr3_nt: TGTGCCAGCACCACCGGCCGGGGGGGTAGCACAGATACGCAGTATTTT
cdr3_aa: CASTTGRGGSTDTQYF

j_call: TRBJ2-3
v_call: TRBV27
d_call: -
clone_size: -
cdr3_nt: TGTGCCAGCAGGAAAGGGGGCACAGATACGCAGTATTTT
cdr3_aa: CASRKGGTDTQYF

j_call: TRBJ2-1
v_call: TRBV10-3
d_call: -
clone_size: once
cdr3_nt: TGTGCCATCAGGAGGGCGGGCTACAATGAGCAGTTCTTC
cdr3_aa: CAIRRAGYNEQFF

j_call: TRBJ2-6
v_call: TRBV10-3
d_call: -
clone_size: -
cdr3_nt: TGTGCCATCAGGCCGAGTTTTGTACTCTCTGGGGCCAACGTCCTGACTTTC
cdr3_aa: CAIRPSFVLSGANVLTF

j_call: TRBJ1-1
v_call: TRBV19
d_call: TRBD1
clone_size: -
cdr3_nt: TGTGCCAGTAGTATGGGACAGGGTCGGACTGAAGCTTTCTTT
cdr3_aa: CASSMGQGRTEAFF

j_call: TRBJ1-5
v_call: TRBV19
d_call: -
clone_size: -
cdr3_nt: TGTGCCAGTAACGACAGGTATAGCAATCAGCCCCAGCATTTT
cdr3_aa: CASNDRYSNQPQHF

j_call: TRBJ2-7
v_call: TRBV6-1
d_call: TRBD1
clone_size: few
cdr3_nt: TGTGCCAGCAGTGTAAGAACAGGGGACCCTGACTACGAGCAGTACTTC
cdr3_aa: CASSVRTGDPDYEQYF

j_call: TRBJ1-4
v_call: TRBV18
d_call: -
clone_size: -
cdr3_nt: TGTGCCAGCTCACGCGACCTTCGGGACTCGGAAGAAAAACTGTTTTTT
cdr3_aa: CASSRDLRDSEEKLFF

j_call: TRBJ2-3
v_call: TRBV7-2
d_call: -
clone_size: once
cdr3_nt: TGTGCCAGCAGCTTAGGTGTAGTCGCTAGCACAGATACGCAGTATTTT
cdr3_aa: CASSLGVVASTDTQYF

j_call: TRBJ2-3
v_call: TRBV19
d_call: -
clone_size: -
cdr3_nt: TGTGCCAGTAGTATATTGATTGCGGCAAGGGGTACGCAGTATTTT
cdr3_aa: CASSILIAARGTQYF

j_call: TRBJ1-2
v_call: TRBV28
d_call: TRBD1
clone_size: -
cdr3_nt: TGTGCCAGCAGGACAGGGGTTCATGGCTACACCTTC
cdr3_aa: CASRTGVHGYTF

j_call: TRBJ2-7
v_call: TRBV27
d_call: -
clone_size: -
cdr3_nt: TGTGCCAGTGGATACGGGACTTCCTACGAGCAGTACTTC
cdr3_aa: CASGYGTSYEQYF

j_call: TRBJ2-5
v_call: TRBV5-1
d_call: TRBD1
clone_size: -
cdr3_nt: TGCGCCAGCAGCTTGGGTCAGGGGGCCTTGAGAGAGACCCAGTACTTC
cdr3_aa: CASSLGQGALRETQYF

j_call: TRBJ1-6
v_call: TRBV10-3
d_call: TRBD1
clone_size: -
cdr3_nt: TGTGCCATCAGTGAGTCCCCCTGGAGGGGGCCTAGCTCCTATAATTCACCCCTCCACTTT
cdr3_aa: CAISESPWRGPSSYNSPLHF